This is a list of T cell receptor beta chains from one sample in a study of CXCR3-negative and CXCR3-positive naive CD8 T cells. From its re-call of the 5' RACE reads, TCRdb lists each CDR3 protein once, without DNA. The sample includes more than 35,000 distinct CDR3 sequences. The sample comprised memory CD8+ T cells from blood. These receptors were collected from a human donor in good health. Some clones in this sample may be carry-over from other donors' samples. Each CDR3 is given with its conserved first and last residue. Fields, in order: J gene, V gene, CDR3 protein.

TRBJ2-7 TRBV29-1 CSVAPGQSSYEQYF
TRBJ1-5 TRBV29-1 CSVEGEGFNQPQHF
TRBJ2-5 TRBV28 CASSLRDRGEETQYF
TRBJ1-2 TRBV14 CASSQNQGLNYGYTF
TRBJ1-1 TRBV10-3 CAIREGDPVNTEAFF
TRBJ2-7 TRBV7-3 CASSLAGGPYEQYF
TRBJ2-1 TRBV4-3 CASSQVAGTYNEQFF
TRBJ1-1 TRBV7-9 CASSWLHGTGNPEAFF
TRBJ1-1 TRBV19 CASSGFTVTEAFF
TRBJ2-3 TRBV7-2 CASSWDTSLDTQYF
TRBJ1-1 TRBV5-1 CASSSAGYGTEAFF
TRBJ2-5 TRBV5-1 CASSLPPGPGDSQYF
TRBJ2-1 TRBV4-2 CASSQEGQGNYNEQFF
TRBJ2-1 TRBV28 CASSLDRGFYNEQFF
TRBJ1-1 TRBV7-6 CASSLVDTNTEAFF
TRBJ1-1 TRBV7-9 CASTPRGGTEAFF
TRBJ2-1 TRBV6-1 CASTPQVLSPYNEQFF
TRBJ2-4 TRBV7-2 CASSRYLALNIQYF
TRBJ2-2 TRBV7-9 CASSLRGVDTGELFF
TRBJ2-7 TRBV7-9 CASSIEGQGAIYEQYF
TRBJ2-7 TRBV7-9 CASSFQGNYEQYF
TRBJ2-5 TRBV18 CASSPGAAEQETQYF
TRBJ2-7 TRBV12-3/TRBV12-4 CASSTPGQGFLEQYF
TRBJ2-7 TRBV7-6 CASSTGQGPYEQYF
TRBJ2-2 TRBV29-1 CSGRQGQTGELFF
TRBJ2-7 TRBV20-1 CSAGDRASEQYF
TRBJ2-7 TRBV4-1 CASSLGPGGLAGGREQYF
TRBJ2-2 TRBV5-1 CASSPGRHTGELFF
TRBJ2-7 TRBV25-1 CASSEYSYEQYF
TRBJ2-7 TRBV5-1 CASSPGLDTYEQYF
TRBJ1-2 TRBV6-5 CASSYSGTDGYTF
TRBJ1-1 TRBV9 CASSEPPTDRGYTEAFF
TRBJ2-6 TRBV11-2 CASSVGNLSGANVLTF
TRBJ2-1 TRBV6-4 CASSDNSYNEQFF
TRBJ2-7 TRBV15 CATSSRGEWYEQYF
TRBJ2-1 TRBV20-1 CSARDLNSNYEQYF
TRBJ2-2 TRBV7-9 CASSFTGTGDTGELFF
TRBJ2-1 TRBV5-1 CASSSTSNPYNEQFF
TRBJ2-4 TRBV14 CASSSTGGLAKNIQYF